A selection of T cell receptor beta chains follows, all from one sample in a study of response to subunit inactivated influenza vaccine. Using its own MiXCR run on the RT-PCR reads, TCRdb lists one record per CDR3 protein. The data contain around 580,000 distinct CDR3 sequences, about an eighth of them singletons. The sample was PBMCs from blood, taken on the day of vaccination. These receptors were obtained from a man aged 45-60 years who received an inactivated influenza vaccine. The CDR3 runs from the conserved cysteine through the conserved F or W. The order of the fields is D gene, clone size, J gene, V gene, CDR3 protein, CDR3 DNA. A D gene is named only where the DNA matches it firmly. Rows give clone size only sometimes, using once, few, many, or a class for an expanded clone.

>TRBD2|NA|TRBJ2-1|TRBV4-1
CASSQSLAGTINEQFF
TGCGCCAGCAGCCAGTCACTAGCGGGAACCATCAATGAGCAGTTCTTC
>TRBD1|many|TRBJ1-2|TRBV20-1
CSASTGGGYTF
TGCAGTGCTAGCACAGGGGGTGGCTACACCTTC
>NA|NA|TRBJ2-1|TRBV7-8
CASSLGVGTHEQFF
TGTGCCAGCAGCTTAGGCGTGGGGACGCATGAGCAGTTCTTC
>NA|NA|TRBJ1-1|TRBV20-1
CSARSLWPANTEAFF
TGCAGTGCTAGGTCCCTGTGGCCGGCGAACACTGAAGCTTTCTTT
>NA|many|TRBJ2-6|TRBV5-1
CASSLDDSGANVLTF
TGCGCCAGCAGCTTGGATGACTCTGGGGCCAACGTCCTGACTTTC
>TRBD2|NA|TRBJ2-2|TRBV7-6
CASSPRLAGGPGTGELFF
TGTGCCAGCAGCCCGCGTCTAGCGGGGGGGCCCGGGACCGGGGAGCTGTTTTTT
>TRBD2|few|TRBJ2-7|TRBV2
CASSEGGLAGDEQYF
TGTGCCAGCAGTGAAGGGGGACTAGCGGGAGATGAGCAGTACTTC
>NA|few|TRBJ2-7|TRBV7-6
CASSRDAIVTYEQYF
TGTGCCAGCAGCAGGGATGCTATCGTGACCTACGAGCAGTACTTC
>NA|NA|TRBJ1-1|TRBV28
CASRWGNLVTEAFF
TGTGCCAGCAGGTGGGGGAATTTGGTGACTGAAGCTTTCTTT
>TRBD1|few|TRBJ2-1|TRBV9
CASSGHRTGGYNEQFF
TGTGCCAGCAGCGGACACCGGACAGGGGGCTACAATGAGCAGTTCTTC
>TRBD2|many|TRBJ2-3|TRBV3-1
CASSRRGSTDTQYF
TGTGCCAGCAGCCGGCGGGGGAGCACAGATACGCAGTATTTT
>NA|few|TRBJ2-2|TRBV20-1
CSASLDTGELFF
TGCAGTGCTAGTTTGGACACCGGGGAGCTGTTTTTT
>TRBD1|few|TRBJ2-7|TRBV20-1
CSAPGTATYEQYF
TGCAGTGCTCCAGGGACAGCTACCTACGAGCAGTACTTC
>NA|few|TRBJ2-2|TRBV18
CASSPLLDTGELFF
TGTGCCAGCTCACCCCTTCTCGACACCGGGGAGCTGTTTTTT
>TRBD2|NA|TRBJ2-7|TRBV10-3
CAISGYGGSSYEQYF
TGTGCCATCAGTGGCTACGGGGGGAGCTCCTACGAGCAGTACTTC
>TRBD2|NA|TRBJ2-7|TRBV29-1
CSVELVGGPGEQYF
TGCAGCGTTGAACTTGTGGGAGGGCCGGGTGAGCAGTACTTC
>NA|once|TRBJ2-1|TRBV2
CASSGLPSYNEQFF
TGTGCCAGCAGCGGGCTCCCCTCCTACAATGAGCAGTTCTTC
>NA|NA|TRBJ1-5|TRBV12-3/TRBV12-4
CASSFSYQPQHF
TGTGCCAGCAGTTTCTCCTATCAGCCCCAGCATTTT
>TRBD2|few|TRBJ2-7|TRBV20-1
CSARGSGGFAEQYF
TGCAGTGCTAGAGGCAGCGGGGGGTTTGCCGAGCAGTACTTC
>TRBD2|NA|TRBJ2-1|TRBV11-2
CASSLGGGRPDEQFF
TGTGCCAGCAGCTTGGGCGGGGGTCGTCCCGATGAGCAGTTCTTC
>NA|few|TRBJ1-2|TRBV7-2
CASSFTYSAYGYTF
TGTGCCAGCAGCTTCACATACAGCGCCTATGGCTACACCTTC
>NA|few|TRBJ2-1|TRBV7-2
CASSRQEQSYNEQFF
TGTGCCAGCAGTAGACAGGAACAATCCTACAATGAGCAGTTCTTC
>NA|NA|TRBJ2-3|TRBV11-2
CASSLVGGLATDTQYF
TGTGCCAGCAGCTTAGTCGGGGGGCTTGCCACAGATACGCAGTATTTT
>TRBD2|NA|TRBJ2-7|TRBV11-2
CASSFSRLGGGVYYEQYF
TGTGCCAGCAGCTTTAGTCGATTGGGCGGGGGGGTGTACTACGAGCAGTACTTC
>TRBD2|NA|TRBJ2-2|TRBV2
CASREPSGGNTGELFF
TGTGCCAGCAGGGAACCTAGCGGGGGAAACACCGGGGAGCTGTTTTTT
>TRBD2|few|TRBJ2-3|TRBV2
CASSSSGTRTDTQYF
TGTGCCAGCAGTTCTAGCGGGACGCGCACAGATACGCAGTATTTT
>NA|few|TRBJ2-7|TRBV12-3/TRBV12-4
CASSKEISYEQYF
TGTGCCAGCAGTAAGGAGATCTCCTACGAGCAGTACTTC
>NA|few|TRBJ2-1|TRBV6-1
CASRQGIEQFF
TGTGCCAGCAGACAGGGAATTGAGCAGTTCTTC
>TRBD1|few|TRBJ2-2|TRBV6-1
CASSRDRLMGELFF
TGTGCCAGCAGTCGGGACAGACTTATGGGGGAGCTGTTTTTT
>NA|few|TRBJ2-1|TRBV6-2/TRBV6-3
CASSYVLGEQFF
TGTGCCAGCAGTTACGTCCTGGGTGAGCAGTTCTTC
>NA|NA|TRBJ2-7|TRBV27
CASSLTPRGRGRFYEQYF
TGTGCCAGCAGTCTTACCCCCCGGGGGAGGGGGCGGTTCTACGAGCAGTACTTC
>TRBD2|many|TRBJ2-2|TRBV6-2/TRBV6-3
CASMSLAGVYTGELFF
TGTGCCAGCATGTCCCTAGCGGGAGTGTACACCGGGGAGCTGTTTTTT
>NA|many|TRBJ2-5|TRBV7-2
CASSWSEGETQYF
TGTGCCAGCAGCTGGTCGGAGGGGGAGACCCAGTACTTC
>TRBD1|many|TRBJ1-2|TRBV12-3/TRBV12-4
CASSSNRDSYGYTF
TGTGCCAGCAGCTCCAATAGGGACAGTTATGGCTACACCTTC
>NA|NA|TRBJ1-2|TRBV27
CASSSNREGYGYTF
TGTGCCAGCAGTTCCAACAGGGAGGGATATGGCTACACCTTC
>TRBD1|NA|TRBJ2-5|TRBV9
CASSETGQGLETQYF
TGTGCCAGCAGCGAAACGGGACAGGGGTTAGAGACCCAGTACTTC
>TRBD1|NA|TRBJ1-4|TRBV28
CASSWDRVDEKLFF
TGTGCCAGCAGTTGGGACAGGGTAGATGAAAAACTGTTTTTT
>NA|few|TRBJ2-1|TRBV6-2/TRBV6-3
CASSYSSVPPNEQFF
TGTGCCAGCAGTTACTCCTCAGTCCCCCCAAATGAGCAGTTCTTC
>TRBD2|NA|TRBJ2-3|TRBV7-9
CASSFAGGPGADTQYF
TGTGCCAGCAGCTTCGCGGGAGGGCCCGGCGCAGATACGCAGTATTTT
>NA|few|TRBJ2-5|TRBV28
CASSPRQGGPETQYF
TGTGCCAGCAGCCCCCGACAGGGAGGGCCAGAGACCCAGTACTTC
>TRBD1|few|TRBJ2-5|TRBV28
CASRPNGTDWKETQYF
TGTGCCAGCAGACCAAACGGGACAGATTGGAAAGAGACCCAGTACTTC
>NA|many|TRBJ2-3|TRBV27
CASRKGGLGTDTQYF
TGTGCCAGCAGGAAAGGGGGGCTAGGCACAGATACGCAGTATTTT
>NA|many|TRBJ1-1|TRBV6-1
CASSEGVVGTEAFF
TGTGCCAGCAGTGAGGGGGTTGTCGGCACTGAAGCTTTCTTT
>NA|many|TRBJ1-3|TRBV7-9
CASSLSQSSGNTIYF
TGTGCCAGCAGCTTATCACAGAGCTCTGGAAACACCATATATTTT
>NA|NA|TRBJ2-2|TRBV18
CASSPNRETRELFF
TGTGCCAGCTCACCAAACAGGGAGACTAGGGAGCTGTTTTTT
>NA|few|TRBJ2-1|TRBV11-2
CASSLRRNLQGYNEQFF
TGTGCCAGCAGCTTACGCCGCAATTTGCAGGGATACAATGAGCAGTTCTTC
>TRBD2|few|TRBJ2-1|TRBV5-1
CASSGTSGGAHNEQFF
TGCGCCAGCAGCGGGACTAGCGGGGGGGCCCACAATGAGCAGTTCTTC
>TRBD2|many|TRBJ2-1|TRBV11-1
CASSLPPRLAGGKNEQFF
TGTGCCAGCAGCTTACCCCCAAGACTAGCGGGAGGGAAAAATGAGCAGTTCTTC
>NA|NA|TRBJ2-3|TRBV7-6
CASSLFGGLRDTQYF
TGTGCCAGCAGCTTATTCGGGGGGCTGCGAGATACGCAGTATTTT
>NA|NA|TRBJ2-2|TRBV6-6
CASSYEGLGELFF
TGTGCCAGCAGTTACGAGGGACTCGGGGAGCTGTTTTTT
>TRBD1|NA|TRBJ2-7|TRBV7-6
CASSLSSRGQGAYEQYF
TGTGCCAGCAGCTTAAGTTCTCGTGGACAGGGGGCTTACGAGCAGTACTTC
>TRBD2|NA|TRBJ2-7|TRBV11-2
CASSPGRGAYEQYF
TGTGCCAGCAGCCCCGGGCGGGGGGCCTACGAGCAGTACTTC
>TRBD2|few|TRBJ2-5|TRBV4-2
CASSKDTSGGMKTQYF
TGTGCCAGCAGCAAAGACACTAGCGGGGGGATGAAGACCCAGTACTTC
>NA|few|TRBJ1-2|TRBV27
CASSPGPSRSNYGYTF
TGTGCCAGCAGTCCGGGACCCTCGCGCTCTAACTATGGCTACACCTTC
>NA|few|TRBJ2-2|TRBV20-1
CSARDLVTGELFF
TGCAGTGCTAGAGATCTGGTCACCGGGGAGCTGTTTTTT
>NA|few|TRBJ2-7|TRBV6-5
CASSYSRQLSYEQYF
TGTGCCAGCAGTTACTCGAGGCAGCTTTCCTACGAGCAGTACTTC
>TRBD2|few|TRBJ2-1|TRBV27
CASSIAGGIYNEQFF
TGTGCCAGCAGCATAGCGGGGGGAATCTACAATGAGCAGTTCTTC
>TRBD1|few|TRBJ2-2|TRBV29-1
CSVTDRGLAGELFF
TGCAGCGTGACGGACAGGGGGCTGGCCGGGGAGCTGTTTTTT
>NA|NA|TRBJ1-2|TRBV4-2
CASRGPKRSSIYGYTF
TGTGCCAGCAGGGGCCCGAAGAGGTCCAGTATCTATGGCTACACCTTC